This T cell receptor beta chain appears in the sequencing data of a study of CD8 T cells in ankylosing spondylitis. Study-wide points: Clones tied to disease were said to be significantly enriched in matched ankylosing spondylitis synovial fluid.

Scientists made TCR beta libraries using quantitative 5'-RACE with molecular barcodes. Using its own MiXCR run on the 5' RACE reads, TCRdb lists one record per CDR3 protein. The table records 300,000 to 400,000 distinct CDR3 sequences, around 10% of them present only once. The CDR3 has 16 residues. From germline, CDR1 is MNHEY and CDR2 SMNVEV (reference sequence). V lost 2 bases to trimming and J lost 0 bases, with 14 bases between them. This clonotype occurred many times. Its antigen is unknown. Source material: blood, either unsorted or a sorted T cell fraction (not recorded which). The clonotype was recovered from a female donor with ankylosing spondylitis or in good health (not recorded which). V gene TRBV27 combines with J gene TRBJ2-7; D unresolved. The CDR3 here is CASSLGVGMSSYEQYF. The CDR3 bases are TGTGCCAGCAGTTTAGGGGTGGGGATGAGCTCCTACGAGCAGTACTTC.